This TCR beta chain comes out of a study of OX40 agonist ivuxolimab in advanced cancers. Turning to the study itself: Patients undergoing dose escalation presented with hepatocellular carcinoma, melanoma, renal cell or head and neck cancer. General observations from the study: Average numbers of expanded clones were greater in CD8+ T cells than in CD4+.

Germline V gene sequence: CDR1 MDHEN, CDR2 SYDVKM. Trimming at V came to 5 bases and at J to 0 bases, leaving 10 bases not matched to a gene. The CDR3 sequence is 18 residues long. At cycle 4 day 1, cycle 7 day 1, and baseline, blood was sampled. The repertoire was sequenced with immunoSEQ multiplex PCR; TCRdb's copy has only in-frame clones and lacks some. Among some 80,000 clones listed, under 90% were seen once. As for this clone: Antigen: not known.

Sequencing was performed on CD4+ or CD8+ T cells sorted from blood, taken in a trial of the OX40 agonist ivuxolimab. This receptor was taken from an adult with an advanced solid tumor such as melanoma, head and neck, liver or kidney cancer. This chain uses TRBV28 with TRBJ2-6; 7 bases are a match to TRBD2. Here the CDR3 DNA reads TGTGCCAGCAGTCTTCGAGCGGGAAAGAGCTCTGGGGCCAACGTCCTGACTTTC. Its translation is CASSLRAGKSSGANVLTF.